Here is one T cell receptor (beta chain) with its context. The CDR3 length is 13 residues. The germline gives CDR1 LNHDA, CDR2 SQIVND (reference sequence). V was pared by 5 bases and J by 6 bases, with 4 bases of the junction left unmatched. This sample is part of a study of shared T cell receptors in the human thymus. Profiled with immunoSEQ multiplex PCR; TCRdb holds only in-frame clones, not every one. The sample shows approximately 760,000 clones, 80% to 90% of them seen only once. The same sample was also studied in work on human thymus T cells. As reported in that work: During corrective heart surgery, resections were taken, and the thymus tissue came from them. Biased V and J segment usage appeared in thymus and peripheral blood.

The TCR comes from a girl less than two years old with a congenital heart defect. The genes are TRBV19 and TRBJ2-1; 7 bases fit TRBD2. Sequenced material: thymocytes. The CDR3 region is CASSVSGVNEQFF. CDR3 in DNA: TGTGCCAGTAGTGTAAGCGGGGTCAATGAGCAGTTCTTC. Full variable domain (remainder filled in from reference TRBV19 and TRBJ2-1): DGGITQSPKYLFRKEGQNVTLSCEQNLNHDAMYWYRQDPGQGLRLIYYSQIVNDFQKGDIAEGYSVSREKKESFPLTVTSAQKNPTAFYLCASSVSGVNEQFFGPGTRLTVL.